This T cell receptor (beta chain) was recorded in a study of CD8 T cells in Susac syndrome. With random hexamers, 0.5 to 1 ug RNA was reverse transcribed. One entry per CDR3 protein, called by TCRdb with MiXCR from the immunoSEQ multiplex PCR reads. The sample has over 130,000 distinct CDR3 sequences; 85% to 95% are singletons. The germline V gene encodes CDR1 KGHDR and CDR2 SFDVKD. The CDR3 has 15 residues. V dropped 3 bases and J dropped 2 bases, with 13 bases sitting between them. The rearrangement uses TRBV24-1 and TRBJ2-7, with D maybe TRBD2 (6 bases). The sample was CD4+ T cells from PBMCs. The sequence was collected from a human donor with multiple sclerosis. The chain's CDR3 is CATSDGGTRPYEQYF. Written as DNA, the CDR3 is TGTGCCACCAGTGATGGGGGGACCCGCCCCTACGAGCAGTACTTC.